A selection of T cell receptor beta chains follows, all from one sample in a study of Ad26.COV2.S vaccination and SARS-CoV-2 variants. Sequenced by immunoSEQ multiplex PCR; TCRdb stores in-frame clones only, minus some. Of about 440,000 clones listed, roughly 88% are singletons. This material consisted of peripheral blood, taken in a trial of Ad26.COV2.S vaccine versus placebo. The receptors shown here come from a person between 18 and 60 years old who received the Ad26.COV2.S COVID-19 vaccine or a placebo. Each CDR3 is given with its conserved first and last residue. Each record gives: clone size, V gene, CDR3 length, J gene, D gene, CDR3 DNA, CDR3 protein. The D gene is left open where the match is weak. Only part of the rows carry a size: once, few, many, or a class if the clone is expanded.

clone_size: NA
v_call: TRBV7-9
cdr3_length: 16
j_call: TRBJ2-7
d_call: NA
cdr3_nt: TGTGCCAGCAGCCCCCGAGTGGGGACTCGCTCCTACGAGCAGTACTTC
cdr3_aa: CASSPRVGTRSYEQYF

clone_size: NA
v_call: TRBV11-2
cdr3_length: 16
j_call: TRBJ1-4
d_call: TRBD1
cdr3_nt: TGTGCCAGCAGCTTAGTAACCGGGACAGGGCTAGAAAAACTGTTTTTT
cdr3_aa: CASSLVTGTGLEKLFF

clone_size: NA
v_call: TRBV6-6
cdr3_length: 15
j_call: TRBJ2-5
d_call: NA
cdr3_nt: TGTGCCAGCAGGTCCCGTTTAGACGGTGGGGGGACCCAGTACTTC
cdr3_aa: CASRSRLDGGGTQYF

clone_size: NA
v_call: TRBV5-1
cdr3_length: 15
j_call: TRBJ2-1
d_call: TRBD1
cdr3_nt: TGCGCCAGCAGCTTCGACAGGGGCACCTACAATGAGCAGTTCTTC
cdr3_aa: CASSFDRGTYNEQFF

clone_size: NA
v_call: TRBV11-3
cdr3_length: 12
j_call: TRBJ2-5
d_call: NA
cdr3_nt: TGTGCCAGCAGCACAGACCCGGAGACCCAGTACTTC
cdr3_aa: CASSTDPETQYF

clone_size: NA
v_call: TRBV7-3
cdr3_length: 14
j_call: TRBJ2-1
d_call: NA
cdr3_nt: TGTGCCAGCAGTCCTAGCGGAGGGGGAGATGAGCAGTTCTTC
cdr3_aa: CASSPSGGGDEQFF

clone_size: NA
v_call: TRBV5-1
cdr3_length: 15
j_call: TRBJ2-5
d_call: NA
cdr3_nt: TGCGCCAGCAGCTTGCGGCAGAGGGAAGCGGAGACCCAGTACTTC
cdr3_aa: CASSLRQREAETQYF

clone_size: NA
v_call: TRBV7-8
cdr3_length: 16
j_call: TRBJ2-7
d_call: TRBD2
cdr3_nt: TGTGCCAGCAGCCCCAGGACTAGCGGGAGCGGTTTCGAGCAGTACTTC
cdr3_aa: CASSPRTSGSGFEQYF

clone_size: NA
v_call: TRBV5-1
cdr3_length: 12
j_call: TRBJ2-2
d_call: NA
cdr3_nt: TGCGCCAGCAGCTTGGTGCCCGGGGAGCTGTTTTTT
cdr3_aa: CASSLVPGELFF

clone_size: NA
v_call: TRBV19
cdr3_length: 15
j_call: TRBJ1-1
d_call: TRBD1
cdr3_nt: TGTGCCAGTAGTGAAGAGGACAGGGTGAATTCGGCAGCTTTCTTT
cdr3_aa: CASSEEDRVNSAAFF

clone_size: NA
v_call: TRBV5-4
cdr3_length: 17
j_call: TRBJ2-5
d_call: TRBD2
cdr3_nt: TGTGCCAGCAGCTTGGCCGACCTGCGGGAGGGTTGGGAGACCCAGTACTTC
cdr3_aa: CASSLADLREGWETQYF

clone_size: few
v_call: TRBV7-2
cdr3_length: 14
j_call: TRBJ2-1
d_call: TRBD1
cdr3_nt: TGTGCCAGCAGCTCATCGGGACAGGGTGCGGAGCAGTTCTTC
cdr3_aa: CASSSSGQGAEQFF

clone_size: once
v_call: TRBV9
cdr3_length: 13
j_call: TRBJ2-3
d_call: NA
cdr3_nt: TGTGCCAGCAGCGTAGTTAGCGCAGATACGCAGTATTTT
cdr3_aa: CASSVVSADTQYF

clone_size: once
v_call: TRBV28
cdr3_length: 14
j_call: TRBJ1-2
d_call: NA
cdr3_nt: TGTGCCAGCATTCCTAGGCAGCTAAACTATGGCTACACCTTC
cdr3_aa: CASIPRQLNYGYTF

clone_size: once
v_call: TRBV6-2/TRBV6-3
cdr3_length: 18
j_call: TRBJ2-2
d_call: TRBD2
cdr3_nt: TGTGCCAGCAGTTATACTGGCGGGAGGGTGAGGTCCACCGGGGAGCTGTTTTTT
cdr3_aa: CASSYTGGRVRSTGELFF

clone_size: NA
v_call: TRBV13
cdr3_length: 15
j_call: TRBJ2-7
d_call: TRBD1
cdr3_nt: TGTGCCAGCAGCTTAGGACAGGGGGTGGCCTACGAGCAGTACTTC
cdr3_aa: CASSLGQGVAYEQYF

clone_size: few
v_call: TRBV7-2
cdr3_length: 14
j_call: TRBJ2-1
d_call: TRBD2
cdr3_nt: TGTGCCAGCAGCTTAGTTGGGACTAGTGATGAGCAGTTCTTC
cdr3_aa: CASSLVGTSDEQFF

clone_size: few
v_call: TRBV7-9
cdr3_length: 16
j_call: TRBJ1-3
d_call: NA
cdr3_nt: TGTGCCAGCAGCTTAGCCGGACAGTACTCTGGAAACACCATATATTTT
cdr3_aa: CASSLAGQYSGNTIYF

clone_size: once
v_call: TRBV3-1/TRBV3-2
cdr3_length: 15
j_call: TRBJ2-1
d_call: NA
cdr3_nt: TGTGCCAGCAGCCAACGAGTGGGCCCGCGGGATGAGCAGTTCTTC
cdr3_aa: CASSQRVGPRDEQFF

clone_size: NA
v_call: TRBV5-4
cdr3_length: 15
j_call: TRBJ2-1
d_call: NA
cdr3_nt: TGTGCCAGCAGCCCCCGGGGGGCAGGGATGGATGAGCAGTTCTTC
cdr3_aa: CASSPRGAGMDEQFF

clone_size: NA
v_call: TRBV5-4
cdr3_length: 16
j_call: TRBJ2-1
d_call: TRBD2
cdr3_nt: TGTGCCAGCAGCCCCCCTGGAGCGGGAGGTGTAAATGAGCAGTTCTTC
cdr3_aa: CASSPPGAGGVNEQFF

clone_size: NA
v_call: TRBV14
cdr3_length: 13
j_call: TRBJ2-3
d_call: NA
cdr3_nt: TGTGCCAGCAGCCTCCACCTTAAGGATACGCAGTATTTT
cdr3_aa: CASSLHLKDTQYF

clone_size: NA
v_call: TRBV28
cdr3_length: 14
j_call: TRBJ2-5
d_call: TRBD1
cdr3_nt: TGTGCCAGCAGTGCCCGGGACAGTCAAGAGACCCAGTACTTC
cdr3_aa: CASSARDSQETQYF

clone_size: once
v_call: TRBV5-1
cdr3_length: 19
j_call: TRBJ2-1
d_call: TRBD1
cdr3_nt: TGCGCCAGCAGCTTGGTAGGGACAGGGGGCTTAAGCTCCTACAATGAGCAGTTCTTC
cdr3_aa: CASSLVGTGGLSSYNEQFF

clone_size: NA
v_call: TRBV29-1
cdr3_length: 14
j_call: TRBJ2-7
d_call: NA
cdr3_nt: TGCAGCGTTGAATTGGACAGGGAGGGCAACGAGCAGTACTTC
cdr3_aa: CSVELDREGNEQYF

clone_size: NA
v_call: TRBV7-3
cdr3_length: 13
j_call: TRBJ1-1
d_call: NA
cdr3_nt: TGTGCCAGCAGCTTAGGTACGAACACTGAAGCTTTCTTT
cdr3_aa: CASSLGTNTEAFF

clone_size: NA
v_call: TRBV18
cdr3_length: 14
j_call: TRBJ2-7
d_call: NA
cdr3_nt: TGTGCCAGCTCATCTGATGACTTAGTCTACGAGCAGTACTTC
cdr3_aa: CASSSDDLVYEQYF

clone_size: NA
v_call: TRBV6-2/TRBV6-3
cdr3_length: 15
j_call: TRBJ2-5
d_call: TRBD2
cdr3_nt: TGTGCCAGCAGCGATGGGACTAGCGTGGGGGAGACCCAGTACTTC
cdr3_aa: CASSDGTSVGETQYF

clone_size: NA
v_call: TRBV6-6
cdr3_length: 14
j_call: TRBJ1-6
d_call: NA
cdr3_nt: TGTGCCAGCAGTTACTCGGGGTGGGATTCACCCCTCCACTTT
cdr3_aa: CASSYSGWDSPLHF

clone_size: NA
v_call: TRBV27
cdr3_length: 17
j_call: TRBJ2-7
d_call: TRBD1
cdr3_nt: TGTGCCAGCAGTACAGCACTTAACAGGGGGTACCCCTACGAGCAGTACTTC
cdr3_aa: CASSTALNRGYPYEQYF

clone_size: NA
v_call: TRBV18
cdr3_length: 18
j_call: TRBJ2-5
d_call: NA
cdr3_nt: TGTGCCAGCTCACGGTGGAGTGATAGACTCAGAGCCCAAGAGACCCAGTACTTC
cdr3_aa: CASSRWSDRLRAQETQYF

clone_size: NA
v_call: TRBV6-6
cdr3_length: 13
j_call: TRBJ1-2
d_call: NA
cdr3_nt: TGTGCCAGCAGCAGAGGAGCCGTGGAGGGCTACACCTTC
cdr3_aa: CASSRGAVEGYTF

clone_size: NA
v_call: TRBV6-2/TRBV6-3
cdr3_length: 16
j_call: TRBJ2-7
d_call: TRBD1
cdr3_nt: TGTGCCAGCAGCCCCGGGACAGGGTTAGGAGCCTACGAGCAGTACTTC
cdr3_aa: CASSPGTGLGAYEQYF

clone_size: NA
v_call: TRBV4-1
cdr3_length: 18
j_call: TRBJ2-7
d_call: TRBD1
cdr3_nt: TGCGCCAGCAGCCAAAGCCCCGTAGGGACAGGGAACACCTACGAGCAGTACTTC
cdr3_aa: CASSQSPVGTGNTYEQYF

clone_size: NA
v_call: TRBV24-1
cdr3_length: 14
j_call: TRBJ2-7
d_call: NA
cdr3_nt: TGTGCCACCAGTGATTCTCGGACAGTACGGGAGCAGTACTTC
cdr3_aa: CATSDSRTVREQYF

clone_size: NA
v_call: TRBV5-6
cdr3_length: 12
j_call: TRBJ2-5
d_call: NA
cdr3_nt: TGTGCCAGCAGCTTTGGGGAAGAGACCCAGTACTTC
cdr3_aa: CASSFGEETQYF

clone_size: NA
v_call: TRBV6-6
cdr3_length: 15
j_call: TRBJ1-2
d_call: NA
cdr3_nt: TGTGCCAGCCTCCGCGCCTCAGGGATAATCGATGGCTACACCTTC
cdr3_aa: CASLRASGIIDGYTF

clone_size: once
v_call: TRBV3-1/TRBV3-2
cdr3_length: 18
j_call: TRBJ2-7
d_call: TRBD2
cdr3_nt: TGTGCCAGCAGCCAAGGAATATCTGGACTAGCGGGAGGGGACGAGCAGTACTTC
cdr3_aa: CASSQGISGLAGGDEQYF

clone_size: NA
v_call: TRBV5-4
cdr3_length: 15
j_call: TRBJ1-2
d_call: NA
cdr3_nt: TGTGCCAGCAGCTTTCCCGGGACACCCTGGGGCGGCTACACCTTC
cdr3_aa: CASSFPGTPWGGYTF

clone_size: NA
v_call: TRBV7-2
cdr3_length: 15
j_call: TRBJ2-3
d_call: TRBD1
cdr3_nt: TGTGCCAGCAGCTTAGTGTCAAGGGGGCAAAATACGCAGTATTTT
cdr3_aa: CASSLVSRGQNTQYF